The clone carrying this TCR beta chain has just a few counts. The antigen remains undetermined. This sample was taken from a study of T-cell memory formation after mild COVID-19. Study-wide results and caveats: CD4+ contracting clones were found mainly in CM and EM, and CD8+ ones in EMRA.

CDR3 length: 14 residues. Unmatched junction bases numbered 9, after V lost 6 bases and J lost 5 bases. TCRdb re-analysed the 5' RACE reads in MiXCR, keeping a single row per CDR3 protein. The table lists 200,000 to 300,000 distinct CDR3 sequences, 16% of them singletons. This receptor was taken from a man between 18 and 35 years old who had mild COVID-19 (a few samples of this study predate the infection). Cell type and time point are not known. The chain employs TRBV12-3 or TRBV12-4 and TRBJ1-1, with 7 bases lining up with TRBD1. The sequencing sample was made of PBMCs or a T cell subset sorted from them (not recorded which). The DNA for the CDR3 is TGTGCCAGCAGGTCTCAGGGGGTTAGGACTGAAGCTTTCTTT. Translated, it gives CASRSQGVRTEAFF.